The T cell receptor beta chain described here comes from a study of cytomegalovirus exposure and HLA in healthy donors. Whole-study findings and limits: Three of the chains that were CMV-associated were confirmed in vitro to be specific for CMV antigens. Presence/absence comparisons presumed near-even sequencing depth among donors. Reportedly, TCR beta sequences accurately predicted HLA-A and HLA-B alleles in most subjects.

It was with 60 Vbeta and 13 Jbeta primers that the PCR ran. TCRdb's copy holds only in-frame clones and misses some; the assay was immunoSEQ multiplex PCR. The sample yields 100,000 or so clones, 76% seen once. V was clipped by 3 bases and J by 0 bases, with 3 bases between them. CDR1 MDHEN and CDR2 SYDVKM come from the germline V gene. The CDR3 covers 13 residues. As for this clone: The antigen remains unidentified.

Sequences were obtained from PBMCs. This TCR came from a man in his forties or fifties in good health and CMV-seronegative. This chain uses TRBV28 with TRBJ1-5, with unresolved D. The chain's CDR3 is CASSFLSNQPQHF. In nucleotides, the CDR3 is TGTGCCAGCAGTTTCCTTAGCAATCAGCCCCAGCATTTT.